The present T cell receptor beta chain was sequenced within a study of blood T cell repertoires in COVID-19. About the study: The United States, Italy and Spain supplied acute and convalescent COVID-19 samples. T cells, B-cell-depleted T cells, or PBMCs supplied cDNA or gDNA.

The V end was cut by 2 bases, the J end by 3 bases, with 13 bases between. This CDR3 contains 16 residues. The germline V gene has CDR1 SGHTA and CDR2 FQGNSA. Per the authors' pipeline: Reference gene primer amplification gave nucleated cell count estimates. Sequenced by immunoSEQ multiplex PCR; TCRdb stores in-frame clones only, minus some. V and J calls plus clone size are reproduced from that table; the DNA served to infer D and trimming. The sample comprises tens of thousands of clones, around 81% of which are singletons, and 44% rests with the top ten. The TCR originated in an elderly man with acute or convalescent COVID-19. The chain employs TRBV7-2 and TRBJ2-2; weak D call: TRBD2 (6 bases). Specimen: peripheral blood. CDR3 coding DNA: TGTGCCAGCAGCTTACTGGGAGGAGGGTACACCGGGGAGCTGTTTTTT. Protein: CASSLLGGGYTGELFF.